The entry that follows covers one TCR beta chain sequence. Its antigen remains undetermined. No qualities accompany the bases; no much larger clone lies one base away. Frozen genomic DNA underwent high-throughput TCRbeta CDR3 sequencing by immunoSEQ, including PCR amplification, mapping, bias correction and internal controls. Under the source paper's analysis protocol: Only productive rearrangements were retained, with each unique TCRbeta sequence defined by its CDR3 nucleotide sequence together with its V and J gene. For classification of a sequence as donor-reactive, at least 5-fold expansion in CFSE-low cells relative to unstimulated pre-transplant cells and a frequency of at least 0.01% were required. Minimum frequency thresholds were set for each subject on the basis of the unstimulated sample with the lowest template count, so that a detection power of at least 90% was ensured. Jensen-Shannon divergence between the top 1000 TCRbeta sequences post-transplant and pre-transplant was used to measure repertoire turnover. Two-sided Fisher's exact tests were used to test for changes in the detection of donor-reactive sequences. TCRdb took over this immuneACCESS table, retaining in-frame rearrangements with V and J assigned. Such tables are incomplete; in checked studies, under half of the missing clones stem from an unresolved V gene, and the remainder is unexplained. D and trimming were read from the DNA, whereas the V and J calls and clone size are those reported in that table. In this sample the table shows about 120,000 clones, 90% of which occur a single time. The ten largest clonotypes hold 0.83% of the sample.

These data come from a study of T cell clones after liver transplantation (dated by TCRdb to between 2018 and 2020). General notes on the study: The samples were obtained from ITN030ST, a randomized trial that attempted immunosuppression withdrawal within 2 years after liver transplantation. Donor-reactive T cell clones were identified by TCRbeta sequencing following a pre-transplant mixed lymphocyte reaction and were subsequently tracked in post-transplant blood. As an antigen-independent comparator for the donor-reactive sequences, third party-reactive TCRbeta sequences from pre-transplant MLRs were identified as well. Of the eight recipients, a few were HCV-positive, while the remaining recipients had been transplanted for non-autoimmune, non-viral indications. Subjects received no induction therapy and standard immunosuppression until randomization at 12-24 months post-transplant. Tolerance was defined as complete immunosuppression withdrawal for at least one year with no rise in liver enzymes beyond twice the upper limit of normal. Blood samples were collected pre-transplant, pre-randomization before withdrawal, and post-randomization after either full withdrawal or failed withdrawal. The studied cohort comprised 8 liver transplant recipients, 3 classified as tolerant and 5 as non-tolerant.

What the research found in general, with its limitations: Since no allograft tissue specimens were available, donor-reactive T cells may have migrated into the graft instead of being deleted. Circulating donor-reactive CD4 TCRbeta sequences fell significantly post-transplant in most of the 8 subjects, irrespective of tolerance or HCV status. Donor-reactive sequences decreased more than third party-reactive sequences, which suggests partial antigen-specific deletion that was not related to withdrawal success. In two subjects, low numbers of available donor cells limited the measurable donor-reactive repertoire. After accounting for repertoire turnover, donor-reactive detection was significantly reduced in 7 of 8 subjects for CD4 and 8 of 8 for CD8. Conclusions were preliminary, limited by small, heterogeneous patient numbers and non-standardized post-transplant time points.

Thawed unstimulated PBMCs were stained for CD3, CD4 and CD8 and FACS-sorted into CD3+CD4+ and CD3+CD8+ populations. All 8 studied subjects were randomized to immunosuppression withdrawal. The Qiagen DNeasy Blood and Tissue Kit was used for genomic DNA isolation. V and J lose 3 bases and 6 bases, and a span of 16 bases separates them. From a lookup of the germline V gene, CDR1 and CDR2 are SGHRS and YFSETQ. The CDR3 sequence holds 14 residues, the cysteine and phenylalanine included. The retained sequence is limited to the CDR3, 42 bases, with the frame set at the first base. The source is a human patient who received a liver transplant. After a transplant, some of the T cells may come from the graft donor. The rearrangement combines TRBV5-1 with TRBJ2-7, with the D gene possibly TRBD1 or TRBD2, each one fitting 5 bases. The starting material was CD4+ T cells from blood, obtained 12 months after liver transplant. This receptor carries the CDR3 CASSWDARTSEQYF. The DNA sequence is TGCGCCAGCAGCTGGGACGCCCGGACCTCCGAGCAGTACTTC.